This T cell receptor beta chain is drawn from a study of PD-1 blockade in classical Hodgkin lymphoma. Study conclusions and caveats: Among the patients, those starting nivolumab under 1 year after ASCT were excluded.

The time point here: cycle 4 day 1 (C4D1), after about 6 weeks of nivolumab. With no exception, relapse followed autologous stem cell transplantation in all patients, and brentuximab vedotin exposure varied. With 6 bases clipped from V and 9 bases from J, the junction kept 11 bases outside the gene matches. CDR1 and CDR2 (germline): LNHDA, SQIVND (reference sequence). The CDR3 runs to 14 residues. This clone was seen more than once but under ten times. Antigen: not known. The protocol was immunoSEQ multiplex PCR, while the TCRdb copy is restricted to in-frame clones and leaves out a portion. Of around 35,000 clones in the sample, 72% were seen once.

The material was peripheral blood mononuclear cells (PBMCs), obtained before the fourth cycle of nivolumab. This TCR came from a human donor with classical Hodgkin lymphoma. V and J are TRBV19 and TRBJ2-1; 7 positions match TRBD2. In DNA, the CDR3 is TGTGCCAGTAGCCCTATTACGGGGGGACGTGAGCAGTTCTTC. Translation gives CASSPITGGREQFF.